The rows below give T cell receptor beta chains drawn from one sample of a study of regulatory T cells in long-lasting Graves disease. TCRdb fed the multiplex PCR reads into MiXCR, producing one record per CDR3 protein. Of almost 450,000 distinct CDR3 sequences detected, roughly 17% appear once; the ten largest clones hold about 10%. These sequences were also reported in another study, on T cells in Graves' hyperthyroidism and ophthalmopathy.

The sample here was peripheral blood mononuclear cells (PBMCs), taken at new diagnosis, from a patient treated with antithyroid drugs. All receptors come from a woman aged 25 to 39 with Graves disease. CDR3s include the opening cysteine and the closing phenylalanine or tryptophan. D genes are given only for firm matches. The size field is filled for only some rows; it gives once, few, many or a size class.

CDR3nt: TGTGCCAGTAGTGTCAACAGGGGAGGAGATGAAAAACTGTTTTTT; CDR3aa: CASSVNRGGDEKLFF; j_gene: TRBJ1-4; v_gene: TRBV19; d_gene: TRBD1; abundance: few
CDR3nt: TGTGCTAGTGGGGGGGTTTTGGCCAATGAGCAGTTCTTC; CDR3aa: CASGGVLANEQFF; j_gene: TRBJ2-1; v_gene: TRBV12-5; d_gene: .; abundance: .
CDR3nt: TGCGCCAGCAGCTTGGAGGGGCCTAGCGGGAGGGACAATGAGCAGTTCTTC; CDR3aa: CASSLEGPSGRDNEQFF; j_gene: TRBJ2-1; v_gene: TRBV5-1; d_gene: TRBD2; abundance: .
CDR3nt: TGTGCCAGCAGCCAAGGGAGACTAGCAACCGGGGAGCTGTTTTTT; CDR3aa: CASSQGRLATGELFF; j_gene: TRBJ2-2; v_gene: TRBV14; d_gene: TRBD2; abundance: many
CDR3nt: TGTGCCAGTAGTATGGGAGCATATACGCAGTATTTT; CDR3aa: CASSMGAYTQYF; j_gene: TRBJ2-3; v_gene: TRBV19; d_gene: .; abundance: few
CDR3nt: TGTGCCAGCAGTCCCCGGGGTAGCGGGAGCTCCCTAGCCAAAAACATTCAGTACTTC; CDR3aa: CASSPRGSGSSLAKNIQYF; j_gene: TRBJ2-4; v_gene: TRBV11-2; d_gene: TRBD2; abundance: many
CDR3nt: TGTGCCAGCAGTGGACTAGCGGAATCCTACAATGAGCAGTTCTTC; CDR3aa: CASSGLAESYNEQFF; j_gene: TRBJ2-1; v_gene: TRBV6-1; d_gene: TRBD2; abundance: .
CDR3nt: TGCGGGTCCCAACATCAAGAGACCCAGTACTTC; CDR3aa: CGSQHQETQYF; j_gene: TRBJ2-5; v_gene: TRBV20-1; d_gene: .; abundance: many
CDR3nt: TGTGCCAGCAGCCGAGAGCATCACAGGCTCTATGGCTACACCTTC; CDR3aa: CASSREHHRLYGYTF; j_gene: TRBJ1-2; v_gene: TRBV11-2; d_gene: .; abundance: many
CDR3nt: TGTGCCAGCAGTTACTTATTCGGGACTCAGAACACCGGGGAGCTGTTTTTT; CDR3aa: CASSYLFGTQNTGELFF; j_gene: TRBJ2-2; v_gene: TRBV6-5; d_gene: .; abundance: .
CDR3nt: TGTGCCAGCAGCTTAGCAGTAGGGGGGGCGTCTCCCTACGAGCAGTACTTC; CDR3aa: CASSLAVGGASPYEQYF; j_gene: TRBJ2-7; v_gene: TRBV7-8; d_gene: .; abundance: many
CDR3nt: TGCAGTGCTAGTTCTTGGGGGCGGGGGTATGGCTACACCTTC; CDR3aa: CSASSWGRGYGYTF; j_gene: TRBJ1-2; v_gene: TRBV20-1; d_gene: .; abundance: .